The T cell receptor (beta chain) described here comes from a study of blood T cell repertoires in COVID-19. This CDR3 contains 15 residues. V lost 1 base, J lost 3 bases, and 9 bases lay in between. Germline V gene sequence: CDR1 MGHRA, CDR2 YSYEKL. How the authors handled the data: Nucleated cell counts were estimated from reference gene primer amplification. Assay: immunoSEQ multiplex PCR; the TCRdb copy retains only in-frame clones and omits some. The DNA gave D and trimming, while V, J and clone size come from that table. The table shows roughly 250,000 clones, with just under 85% occurring only once.

The sequencing input was peripheral blood. This TCR derives from a woman aged 80 or older with acute or convalescent COVID-19. This sequence joins TRBV4-1 and TRBJ2-2; TRBD2 might be the D (5 bases). CDR3 sequence reads: CASSQGSGDTGELFF. The CDR3 DNA reads TGCGCCAGCAGCCAAGGCTCCGGGGACACCGGGGAGCTGTTTTTT.